This T cell receptor beta chain was identified in a study of OX40 agonist ivuxolimab in advanced cancers. Study as a whole: The study enrolled dose-escalation patients with hepatocellular carcinoma, melanoma, renal cell or head and neck cancer. Allowance was made for prior anti-PD-1, anti-PD-L1 or anti-CTLA-4 therapy, and roughly 40% had some. Findings and limits, study-wide: At 0.1 to 3.0 mg/kg and by week 6, CD4+ and CD8+ T cells in the blood had expanded clonally. There were, on average, more expanded clones in CD8+ T cells than in CD4+.

With V trimmed by 6 bases and J by 2 bases, 10 bases remained unmatched. CDR3 length equals 15 residues. Germline CDR1 SGHRS, CDR2 YFSETQ. With regard to this clone: Its specificity is not known.

Repertoires were generated with immunoSEQ multiplex PCR, while TCRdb's copy carries only in-frame clones and drops some. This sample carries 80,000 or so clones, 86% of them seen once, and the ten largest clones take about 8%. Sequences were derived from CD4+ or CD8+ T cells sorted from blood, sampled in a trial of the OX40 agonist ivuxolimab. This clonotype was obtained from an adult with an advanced solid tumor such as melanoma, head and neck, liver or kidney cancer. The genes are TRBV5-1 and TRBJ2-5; 7 bases are shared with TRBD2. The CDR3 loop reads CASTLGHSGQETQYF. CDR3 DNA: TGCGCCAGCACCTTAGGGCATAGCGGGCAAGAGACCCAGTACTTC.